This TCR beta chain was sequenced for a study of prognosis after radiotherapy for stage I lung cancer. Study-wide points: Patients who went on to get distant metastases had lower Shannon entropy after stereotactic body radiation therapy.

V lost 11 bases to trimming and J lost 1 base, with 17 bases between them. The CDR3 has 14 residues. The germline V gene encodes CDR1 MRHNA and CDR2 SNTAGT. Researchers used two-round multiplex PCR to amplify TCR beta CDR3 starting from genomic DNA. Primers were specific to each TRBV and TRBJ gene in first-round PCR. Universal primers were what the second PCR round used. TCRdb itself ran the multiplex PCR reads through MiXCR, one entry per CDR3 protein. The sample consists of fewer than 25,000 distinct CDR3 sequences, 50% to 60% of them appearing once. Disease was node-negative on CT and PET/CT in all patients; none had prior chemotherapy, radiotherapy or other malignancies. In the case of this clonotype: Its antigen is as yet unknown.

The chain has TRBV6-4 and TRBJ1-1; D is possibly TRBD1 (6 bases). The TCR sequence derives from a donor of 50 years or more with non-small cell lung cancer. The sample in question was PBMCs, obtained before or after stereotactic body radiation therapy (not recorded which). The CDR3 is CALIVGARNTEAFF. The DNA for the CDR3 is TGTGCCCTTATAGTGGGGGCGAGGAACACTGAAGCTTTCTTT.